One sample yielded the 26 T cell receptor beta chains listed below, sequenced in a study of blood T cell repertoires in COVID-19. Profiling relied on immunoSEQ multiplex PCR, and the TCRdb table lists in-frame clones only, not all of them. Of some 46,000 clones in the sample, 75% to 90% were seen once. Sequencing used peripheral blood. The receptor set was obtained from a man aged 45-65 years with acute or convalescent COVID-19.

V gene TRBV2 combines with J gene TRBJ1-4; TRBD1 is a possible D gene (5 bases). V lost 10 bases and J lost 8, with 17 bases in between. Germline V gene lookup returns CDR1 SNHLY and CDR2 FYNNEI. This CDR3 region has 13 residues. CDR3 in amino acids: CANTRTQREKLFF. The CDR3 DNA reads TGTGCCAACACCCGGACACAACGGGAAAAACTGTTTTTT.

The chain recombines TRBV4-1 with TRBJ2-6; D call uncertain. V was shortened by 0 bases and J by 6 bases, with 9 bases between the two germline ends. CDR1 and CDR2 from the germline V gene are MGHRA and YSYEKL. The CDR3 covers 15 residues. CDR3 sequence (DNA): TGCGCCAGCAGCCAAGATTCGGGTGCGGCCAACGTCCTGACTTTC. Translated: CASSQDSGAANVLTF.

This chain connects TRBV3-1 (or the pseudogene TRBV3-2) to TRBJ1-2, with unresolved D. The V gene's germline CDR1 is LGHDT and CDR2 YNNKEL (reference sequence). CDR3 length: 16 amino acids. V lost 1 base to trimming and J lost 7 bases, with 19 bases between them. CDR3 sequence reads: CASSQGSGLRVGGYTF. The CDR3 DNA follows: TGTGCCAGCAGCCAAGGCTCGGGGTTGAGGGTTGGTGGCTACACCTTC.

The chain has TRBV4-3 and TRBJ1-3; tentatively, D is TRBD1 (6 bases). The germline V and J ends were trimmed by 2 bases and 1 base, with 9 bases remaining between them. This CDR3 region has 15 residues. From germline, CDR1 is LGHNA and CDR2 YSLEER. The CDR3 nucleotides read TGCGCCAGCAGCCAAACAGGGCGATCTGGAAACACCATATATTTT. Protein product: CASSQTGRSGNTIYF.

The CDR3 loop is CASTEGRGEKLFF. CDR3 in DNA: TGTGCCAGCACCGAAGGAAGGGGTGAAAAACTGTTTTTT. The rearrangement uses TRBV12-3 or TRBV12-4 and TRBJ1-4; TRBD1 is a possible D gene (5 bases). The CDR3 has 13 amino acids. Trimming pared 7 bases from V and 7 bases from J, leaving 13 bases between.

V and J are TRBV7-9 and TRBJ2-2, with D perhaps matching TRBD2 (7 bases). The CDR3 covers 15 residues. Trimming removed 1 base at V and 6 bases at J, with 12 bases between. CDR1 SEHNR and CDR2 FQNEAQ come from the germline V gene (reference sequence). In DNA form, the CDR3 reads TGTGCCAGCAGCTTAGTCGGGAGGACAGCCGGGGAGCTGTTTTTT. Translating gives CASSLVGRTAGELFF.

The J gene is TRBJ2-1, the V gene TRBV19; perhaps TRBD2 as D (6 bases). The CDR3 is made up of 16 amino acids. V lost 3 bases, J lost 9 bases, and 21 bases lay in between. Germline V gene sequence: CDR1 LNHDA, CDR2 SQIVND (reference sequence). CDR3 nucleotides: TGTGCCAGTAGTATGGTTACGGGGCCTCCCGGGGGTGAGCAGTTCTTC. Translation: CASSMVTGPPGGEQFF.

The gene calls are TRBV12-3 or TRBV12-4 and TRBJ1-2, with a tentative D call TRBD1 (5 bases). The CDR3 has 12 amino acids. V was trimmed by 4 bases and J by 6 bases, leaving 9 bases between them. The CDR3 nucleotides are TGTGCCAGCAGTTATGGGACTGATGGCTACACCTTC. This sequence encodes CASSYGTDGYTF.

V gene TRBV3-1 (or the pseudogene TRBV3-2) combines with J gene TRBJ2-7; 11 bases line up with TRBD2. The CDR3 runs 16 residues. Trimming took 4 bases from V and 3 from J; bases not matched to a gene: 8. Germline CDR1 reads LGHDT; CDR2 reads YNNKEL (reference sequence). In DNA form, the CDR3 reads TGTGCCAGCAGCCGGTTCTCTAGCGGGGGGATCTACGAGCAGTACTTC. It codes for CASSRFSSGGIYEQYF.

The V call is TRBV19, the J call TRBJ1-4; possible D gene TRBD1, 5 bases. Germline values: CDR1 LNHDA, CDR2 SQIVND (reference sequence). V was pared by 2 bases and J by 8 bases, with 15 bases between. This CDR3 has 15 residues. The CDR3 DNA is TGTGCCAGTAGTATAAACGCACAGGAAACCGAAAAACTGTTTTTT. The encoded protein is CASSINAQETEKLFF.

The J gene is TRBJ2-3, the V gene TRBV5-1; TRBD2 agrees at 11 bases. The CDR3 is made up of 16 amino acids. CDR1 and CDR2 from the germline V gene are SGHRS and YFSETQ. V gave up 0 bases and J gave up 3 bases; unmatched junction bases: 3. The CDR3 loop reads CASSLAASGRTDTQYF. CDR3 in DNA: TGCGCCAGCAGCTTGGCCGCTAGCGGGAGGACAGATACGCAGTATTTT.

V is TRBV5-1 and J is TRBJ2-2; possibly TRBD1 for D (5 bases). This CDR3 has 17 amino acids. V was clipped by 4 bases and J by 0 bases, with 16 bases between them. Germline CDR1 is SGHRS and CDR2 is YFSETQ. The CDR3 here is CASSPQVGQANTGELFF. For the CDR3, the DNA is TGCGCCAGCAGCCCCCAAGTGGGGCAGGCGAACACCGGGGAGCTGTTTTTT.

This chain connects TRBV5-4 to TRBJ1-4; 7 bases line up with TRBD1. Germline-derived CDR1 and CDR2 are SGHNT and YYREEE (reference sequence). Trimming took 4 bases from V and 4 from J; bases not matched to a gene: 7. This CDR3 has 15 amino acids. The DNA for the CDR3 is TGTGCCAGCAGCCAGGGGGGCGGCCTTAATGAAAAACTGTTTTTT. The encoded protein is CASSQGGGLNEKLFF.

The rearrangement links TRBV4-2 to TRBJ1-5; D gene unclear. The CDR3 has 17 amino acids. Between the trimmed V and J ends, which lost 5 bases and 0 bases, there was a span of 17 bases. CDR1 LGHNA and CDR2 YNFKEQ come from the germline V gene. The CDR3 here is CASSFQLDDYSNQPQHF. CDR3 sequence (DNA): TGTGCCAGCAGCTTCCAGCTAGATGACTATAGCAATCAGCCCCAGCATTTT.

This clone is a singleton in its sample. The chain is built from TRBV2 and TRBJ2-1; D is unclear. Trimming took off 5 bases at V and 7 bases at J, with 6 bases between the two ends. The germline gives CDR1 SNHLY, CDR2 FYNNEI. The CDR3 covers 11 residues. For the CDR3, the DNA is TGTGCCAGCAGTTTACATAATGAGCAGTTCTTC. Protein: CASSLHNEQFF.

The chain combines TRBV28 with TRBJ1-2; unclear D gene. The V end lost 7 bases, the J end lost 8 bases, and 11 bases lay between the germline ends. Looked up from germline, CDR1 is MDHEN and CDR2 is SYDVKM. CDR3 length equals 11 residues. CDR3 loop: CASKTFRGYTF. CDR3 coding DNA: TGTGCCAGCAAGACATTTCGGGGCTACACCTTC.

This chain uses TRBV5-4 with TRBJ2-1, with 8 bases identical to TRBD1. CDR1 and CDR2 from the germline V gene are SGHNT and YYREEE (reference sequence). This CDR3 spans 15 amino acids. Trimming at V came to 2 bases and at J to 2 bases, leaving 3 bases not matched to a gene. The CDR3 region is CASSLGTGPYNEQFF. DNA of the CDR3: TGTGCCAGCAGCTTAGGGACAGGACCCTACAATGAGCAGTTCTTC.

The chain recombines TRBV5-1 with TRBJ2-5; 10 bases agree with TRBD2. The trim removed 4 bases at V and 1 base at J, leaving 7 bases unmatched. The CDR3 is 16 residues long. The germline V gene encodes CDR1 SGHRS and CDR2 YFSETQ. The CDR3 spells CASSPPSGRSQETQYF. In DNA form, the CDR3 reads TGCGCCAGCAGCCCTCCTAGCGGGAGATCCCAAGAGACCCAGTACTTC.

The CDR3 sequence: CATAQGSYGYTF. The CDR3 DNA reads TGTGCCACCGCTCAGGGTAGCTATGGCTACACCTTC. J is TRBJ1-2 and V is TRBV24-1; D might be TRBD1 (5 bases). Trimming removed 9 bases from V and 4 bases from J, with 11 bases in between. The CDR3 totals 12 residues. CDR1 and CDR2 from the germline V gene are KGHDR and SFDVKD.

This clone was seen a single time. This chain connects TRBV3-1 (or the pseudogene TRBV3-2) to TRBJ1-2; D is perhaps TRBD1 (6 bases). With 2 bases removed from V and 3 bases from J, the gap between germline ends came to 10 bases. Germline loops: CDR1 LGHDT, CDR2 YNNKEL (reference sequence). This CDR3 has 14 amino acids. CDR3 bases: TGTGCCAGCAGCCAAAGCCAGGGGTACTATGGCTACACCTTC. It codes for CASSQSQGYYGYTF.

The CDR3, as DNA: TGTGCCAGCAGCCGCCTAGAAGCTAACTATGGCTACACCTTC. As protein: CASSRLEANYGYTF. This chain links TRBV7-9 with TRBJ1-2; D uncertain. The CDR3 covers 14 residues. CDR1 is SEHNR, CDR2 FQNEAQ, per germline (reference sequence). Trimming pared 5 bases from V and 0 bases from J, leaving 10 bases between.

The V gene is TRBV29-1, the J gene TRBJ1-1; maybe TRBD1 (6 bases). The length of the CDR3 is 14 residues. Germline CDR1 and CDR2: SQVTM and ANQGSEA. Trimming removed 1 base from V and 5 bases from J, with 14 bases in between. The CDR3 region has the DNA TGCAGCGTTGAAGTTGGACAGCGAACAACTGAAGCTTTCTTT. Translating it yields CSVEVGQRTTEAFF.

The chain combines TRBV6-6 with TRBJ1-5; 10 bases align to TRBD1. The CDR3 extends over 13 amino acids. The germline gives CDR1 MNHNY, CDR2 SVGAGI (reference sequence). J was trimmed by 7 bases and V by 6 bases; bases with no gene match: 3. The CDR3 nucleotides read TGTGCCAGCAGGGGGGACAGGGGACAGCCCCAGCATTTT. It specifies CASRGDRGQPQHF.

V usage is TRBV6-5 and J usage is TRBJ1-3; D is unresolved. Trimming pared 5 bases from V and 1 base from J, leaving 12 bases between. This CDR3 contains 15 residues. Germline CDR1 MNHEY, CDR2 SVGAGI. CDR3 amino acids: CASSPQLYSGNTIYF. CDR3 nucleotide sequence: TGTGCCAGCAGTCCTCAACTTTATTCTGGAAACACCATATATTTT.

This chain uses TRBV19 with TRBJ1-1; D may be TRBD1 (5 bases). This CDR3 is built from 13 residues. Per the germline V gene, CDR1 is LNHDA and CDR2 is SQIVND (reference sequence). The V end lost 5 bases, the J end lost 3 bases, and 10 bases lay between the germline ends. CDR3 amino acids: CASSLIGDTEAFF. The CDR3 DNA is TGTGCCAGTAGTTTGATAGGGGACACTGAAGCTTTCTTT.

This clone was seen once. The rearrangement uses TRBV27 and TRBJ2-2; TRBD1 aligns across 8 bases. V trimming: 7 bases; J trimming: 3 bases; junction bases outside the gene matches: 4. Germline V gene data show CDR1 as MNHEY and CDR2 as SMNVEV (reference sequence). The CDR3 has 14 residues. The DNA of the CDR3 is TGTGCCAGCACGCGACAGGGGCACACCGGGGAGCTGTTTTTT. Amino acid sequence: CASTRQGHTGELFF.